These T cell receptor beta chains were read from a single sample in a study of blood T cells in healthy people across ages. TCRdb analysed the 5' RACE reads with MiXCR anew, one entry per CDR3 protein. The data hold roughly 1 million distinct CDR3 sequences, with almost 25% observed a single time. These same records also appear under a second study, on T cells of mothers and their children.

The sequencing input was blood. The origin of the receptors is a girl aged 2-15 years in good health. Each CDR3 is given with its conserved first and last residue. The order of the fields is V gene, D gene, clone size, J gene, CDR3 DNA, CDR3 protein. The D gene is left open where the match is weak. Rows may omit the clone size; those that give it use once, few, many or a size class.

V: TRBV7-9; D: TRBD2; size: few; J: TRBJ2-4; DNA: TGTGCCAGCAGCGATACTAGCGGGGGGCCTCAGTACTTC; CDR3: CASSDTSGGPQYF
V: TRBV9; D: TRBD1; size: few; J: TRBJ1-6; DNA: TGTGCCAGCAGCGCCGGACAGGGAGGATCACCCCTCCACTTT; CDR3: CASSAGQGGSPLHF
V: TRBV27; D: NA; size: few; J: TRBJ2-5; DNA: TGTGCCAGCAGTTTGTGGGGGTCCTCAACCGAGACCCAGTACTTC; CDR3: CASSLWGSSTETQYF
V: TRBV20-1; D: TRBD2; size: few; J: TRBJ2-3; DNA: TGCAGTGCCCGGCGGGGGGCCGGGACAGATACGCAGTATTTT; CDR3: CSARRGAGTDTQYF
V: TRBV2; D: NA; size: NA; J: TRBJ1-1; DNA: TGTGCCAGCAGTTCCACTGTGCCTTTCTTT; CDR3: CASSSTVPFF
V: TRBV4-1; D: NA; size: few; J: TRBJ1-1; DNA: TGCGCCAGCAGCCAAGGACAGGAAGCTTTCTTT; CDR3: CASSQGQEAFF
V: TRBV27; D: NA; size: few; J: TRBJ1-2; DNA: TGTGCCAGCAGTGCCTCGCGAACTCTTAACTATGGCTACACCTTC; CDR3: CASSASRTLNYGYTF
V: TRBV7-2; D: TRBD2; size: few; J: TRBJ2-1; DNA: TGTGCCACAAGAAGGACTAGCCCTTACAATGAGCAGTTCTTC; CDR3: CATRRTSPYNEQFF
V: TRBV29-1; D: NA; size: NA; J: TRBJ2-1; DNA: TGCAGCGTTTCCCGAGGGGGGACTGAGCAGTTCTTC; CDR3: CSVSRGGTEQFF
V: TRBV4-3; D: TRBD2; size: NA; J: TRBJ2-1; DNA: TGCGCCAGCAGCCCAACTTTAGCGGGGTGGAACAATGAGCAGTTCTTC; CDR3: CASSPTLAGWNNEQFF
V: TRBV29-1; D: NA; size: NA; J: TRBJ1-2; DNA: TGCAGCGTTGTGACCGGGGCTTATGGCTACATCTTC; CDR3: CSVVTGAYGYIF
V: TRBV3-1; D: TRBD2; size: few; J: TRBJ2-2; DNA: TGTGCCAGCAGCCAAGATCCGGGAGTCGGGACTAGTAGGCCCGGGGAGCTGTTTTTT; CDR3: CASSQDPGVGTSRPGELFF
V: TRBV29-1; D: TRBD2; size: NA; J: TRBJ2-7; DNA: TGCAGCATTCAGAGGGAGGGGAGACCCTACGAGCAGTACTTC; CDR3: CSIQREGRPYEQYF
V: TRBV6-1; D: TRBD2; size: NA; J: TRBJ2-5; DNA: TGTGCCAGCAGTGAGGGTCTAGCGGGGGGGGCATTATTCTTC; CDR3: CASSEGLAGGALFF
V: TRBV7-8; D: NA; size: NA; J: TRBJ2-1; DNA: TGTACCAGCAGCCGGGGGTCGGACTACCGCACAAATGAGCAGTTCTTC; CDR3: CTSSRGSDYRTNEQFF
V: TRBV20-1; D: NA; size: NA; J: TRBJ1-2; DNA: TGCAGTGCTAGAGACGGAAAAAACTATGGCTACACCTTC; CDR3: CSARDGKNYGYTF
V: TRBV29-1; D: TRBD1; size: NA; J: TRBJ2-3; DNA: TGCAGCGCAGAACAGGGGACAGATACGCAGTATTTT; CDR3: CSAEQGTDTQYF
V: TRBV5-1; D: TRBD2; size: few; J: TRBJ2-5; DNA: TGCGCCAGCAGCAGAGGACTAGAGATCACAGAGACCCAGTACTTC; CDR3: CASSRGLEITETQYF
V: TRBV5-1; D: NA; size: NA; J: TRBJ2-5; DNA: TGCGCCAGCAGCTTTCTGGCGGGAAAGAAAGAGACCCAGTACTTC; CDR3: CASSFLAGKKETQYF
V: TRBV28; D: TRBD2; size: NA; J: TRBJ2-2; DNA: TGTGCCAGCAAACTAGCGGGAGCCACCGGGGAGCTGTTTTTT; CDR3: CASKLAGATGELFF
V: TRBV29-1; D: TRBD1; size: NA; J: TRBJ1-1; DNA: TGCAGCGTTGGGCCCAGGGGGACTGAAGCTTTCTTT; CDR3: CSVGPRGTEAFF
V: TRBV5-1; D: NA; size: few; J: TRBJ1-1; DNA: TGCGCCAGCAGCTTGGCTGGGCCACGGGAAGCTTTCTTT; CDR3: CASSLAGPREAFF
V: TRBV20-1; D: TRBD2; size: NA; J: TRBJ2-5; DNA: TGCAGTTCTTCTCAATATTCTAGCGGGGGGTCGCAAGAGACCCAGTACTTC; CDR3: CSSSQYSSGGSQETQYF
V: TRBV7-2; D: NA; size: few; J: TRBJ2-5; DNA: TGTGCCAGCAGCGGTGAGAGCGTATACCAAGAGACCCAGTACTTC; CDR3: CASSGESVYQETQYF
V: TRBV9; D: TRBD2; size: NA; J: TRBJ2-5; DNA: TGTGCCAGCAGCGTAGTGGGAGCGGGAGGGTCTCAAGAGACCCAGTACTTC; CDR3: CASSVVGAGGSQETQYF